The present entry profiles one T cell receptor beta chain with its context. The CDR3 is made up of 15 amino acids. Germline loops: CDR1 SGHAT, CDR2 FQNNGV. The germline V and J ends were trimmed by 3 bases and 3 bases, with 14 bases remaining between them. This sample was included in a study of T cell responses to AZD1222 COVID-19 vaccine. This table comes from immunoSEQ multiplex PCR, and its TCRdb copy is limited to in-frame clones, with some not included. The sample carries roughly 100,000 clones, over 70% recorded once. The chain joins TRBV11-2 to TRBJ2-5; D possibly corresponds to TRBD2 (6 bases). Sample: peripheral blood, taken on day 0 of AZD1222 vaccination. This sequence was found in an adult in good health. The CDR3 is CASSFPGGPKETQYF. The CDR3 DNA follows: TGTGCCAGCAGCTTTCCCGGGGGTCCTAAAGAGACCCAGTACTTC.